This T cell receptor beta chain was identified in a study of blood T cell repertoires in COVID-19. Generated by immunoSEQ multiplex PCR, the TCRdb table keeps only in-frame clones and is missing some. The repertoire holds 150,000 to 200,000 clones, with about 80% as singletons. Per the germline V gene, CDR1 is MDHEN and CDR2 is SYDVKM. There are 15 residues in the CDR3. The trim removed 5 bases at V and 1 base at J, leaving 8 bases unmatched. This clone has more than one count but fewer than ten. V is TRBV28 and J is TRBJ2-7, with 7 positions matching TRBD2. The sequenced sample consisted of peripheral blood. The clonotype originates from a human donor with acute or convalescent COVID-19. The donor label of this sample is uncertain. CDR3 loop: CASSPRGLVSYEQYF. CDR3 coding DNA: TGTGCCAGCAGTCCCCGTGGACTAGTTTCCTACGAGCAGTACTTC.